This entry lists 10 T cell receptor beta chains sequenced from one sample in a study of shared clonotypes between healthy human individuals. It was CD45RO-negative cells, positively selected for CCR7, that made up naive CD8 cells, with terminally differentiated effector memory CD45RA+ cells excluded. The table came from immunoSEQ multiplex PCR; TCRdb's copy has only in-frame clones and leaves some out. The table lists about 580,000 clones, 98% of them singletons. Sequenced: naive CD8+ T cells sorted from blood. These receptors came from a man in his thirties or forties in good health.

This rearrangement joins TRBV7-9 to TRBJ2-3, with TRBD2 identical over 7 bases. Looked up from germline, CDR1 is SEHNR and CDR2 is FQNEAQ (reference sequence). CDR3 length equals 15 residues. V was pared by 4 bases and J by 5 bases, with 9 bases of the junction left unmatched. CDR3 DNA sequence: TGTGCCAGCAGCTCAACCGGACTAGGCGGAGATACGCAGTATTTT. The encoded protein is CASSSTGLGGDTQYF.

The chain couples TRBV4-1 to TRBJ2-7; possibly TRBD2 for D (5 bases). Trimming took 0 bases from V and 3 from J, leaving 18 bases between them. Germline loops: CDR1 MGHRA, CDR2 YSYEKL. This CDR3 has 17 residues. In DNA, the CDR3 is TGCGCCAGCAGCCAAGAACCACCCGTGGGTAGCGACTACGAGCAGTACTTC. It is translated as CASSQEPPVGSDYEQYF.

Only one count was recorded for this clone. J is TRBJ2-5 and V is TRBV2; D remains unclear. Germline CDR1 is SNHLY and CDR2 is FYNNEI. The CDR3 loop spans 15 amino acids. V lost 2 bases to trimming and J lost 5 bases, with 15 bases between them. The CDR3 bases are TGTGCCAGCAGTGAAAAGGGCAGGAGCCGGGAGACCCAGTACTTC. Amino acid sequence: CASSEKGRSRETQYF. Drawing the rest from reference TRBV2 and TRBJ2-5, the complete variable domain is EPEVTQTPSHQVTQMGQEVILRCVPISNHLYFYWYRQILGQKVEFLVSFYNNEISEKSEIFDDQFSVERPDGSNFTLKIRSTKLEDSAMYFCASSEKGRSRETQYFGPGTRLLVL.

The chain combines TRBV18 with TRBJ1-5; the D is unclear. The CDR3 spans 16 residues. Germline CDR1 KGHSH, CDR2 LQKENI. V was shortened by 0 bases and J by 4 bases, with 13 bases between the two germline ends. The CDR3, as DNA: TGTGCCAGCTCACCACCACTCGGACGGAATAATCAGCCCCAGCATTTT. Amino acids: CASSPPLGRNNQPQHF.

The CDR3 loop is CASSQGNSGFYEQYF. CDR3 bases: TGCGCCAGCAGCCAAGGGAATTCAGGGTTCTACGAGCAGTACTTC. This chain joins TRBV4-1 and TRBJ2-7, with D perhaps TRBD1 (5 bases). Looked up from germline, CDR1 is MGHRA and CDR2 is YSYEKL. The CDR3 is 15 amino acids. Trimming pared 1 base from V and 3 bases from J, leaving 13 bases between.

J is TRBJ2-7 and V is TRBV14; 7 bases map to TRBD2. The CDR3 is made up of 15 amino acids. Germline V gene data show CDR1 as SGHDN and CDR2 as FVKESK. V trimming: 4 bases; J trimming: 6 bases; junction bases outside the gene matches: 12. CDR3 coding DNA: TGTGCCAGCAGCCCCCAGGGCGGGAGAAGGAGCGAGCAGTACTTC. Residues: CASSPQGGRRSEQYF. The entire variable domain, with the rest obtained from reference TRBV14 and TRBJ2-7, is as follows: EAGVTQFPSHSVIEKGQTVTLRCDPISGHDNLYWYRRVMGKEIKFLLHFVKESKQDESGMPNNRFLAERTGGTYSTLKVQPAELEDSGVYFCASSPQGGRRSEQYFGPGTRLTVT.

This chain uses TRBV5-1 with TRBJ1-1; D possibly corresponds to TRBD1 (5 bases). Germline V CDR1 and CDR2: SGHRS, YFSETQ. The CDR3 contains 13 residues. Trimming pared 2 bases from V and 6 bases from J, leaving 11 bases between. The CDR3 region has the DNA TGCGCCAGCAGCTTCGGTAGAGGGGCTGAAGCTTTCTTT. Amino acid sequence: CASSFGRGAEAFF.

The chain employs TRBV7-6 and TRBJ2-1; D unclear. This CDR3 has 16 residues. From germline, CDR1 is SGHVS and CDR2 FNYEAQ. The V and J ends lost 5 bases and 4 bases respectively, with 18 bases between them. The CDR3 bases are TGTGCCAGCAGCACAAAAGCGCCCAGCCCGTACAATGAGCAGTTCTTC. As protein: CASSTKAPSPYNEQFF.

The genes are TRBV4-3 and TRBJ2-1, with 9 bases lining up with TRBD2. The V and J ends lost 0 bases and 0 bases, in that order; junction bases with no gene match: 0. CDR3 size: 16 residues. The germline gives CDR1 LGHNA, CDR2 YSLEER. In DNA form, the CDR3 reads TGCGCCAGCAGCCAAGATAGCGGGAGCTCCTACAATGAGCAGTTCTTC. Its translation: CASSQDSGSSYNEQFF.

The V gene is TRBV11-2, the J gene TRBJ2-1, with D perhaps matching TRBD2 (6 bases). CDR3 size: 15 residues. Germline V lookup: CDR1 SGHAT, CDR2 FQNNGV. V shed 4 bases and J shed 5 bases, with 15 bases lying between them. The CDR3 sequence: CASSWTGGIDNEQFF. The DNA of the CDR3 is TGTGCCAGCAGCTGGACCGGCGGGATCGACAATGAGCAGTTCTTC.